The 12 T cell receptor beta chains given below trace back to one sample, sequenced in a study of T cell responses to AZD1222 COVID-19 vaccine. Clones were read by immunoSEQ multiplex PCR, and TCRdb kept only the in-frame ones, dropping some. The repertoire holds around 170,000 clones, with more than 75% as singletons. The sequencing here drew on peripheral blood, taken on day 0 of AZD1222 vaccination. Receptors originate from an adult in good health.

The chain employs TRBV6-7 and TRBJ2-3; the D gene could be TRBD1 or TRBD2 (5 bases each). TRBV6-7 carries the ORF label, with uncertain function. The CDR3 sequence is 10 residues long. CDR3 bases: TGTGTCGTGGGGGCAGATACGCAGTATTTT. Translating gives CVVGADTQYF.

The chain links TRBV19 to TRBJ1-2, with unresolved D. The V and J ends lost 0 bases and 8 bases respectively, with 13 bases between them. Germline loops: CDR1 LNHDA, CDR2 SQIVND (reference sequence). The CDR3 is 14 amino acids. The CDR3 loop is CASSIEFGRLGYTF. CDR3 DNA: TGTGCCAGTAGTATAGAGTTTGGCAGACTCGGCTACACCTTC. Combining the CDR3 with reference TRBV19 and TRBJ1-2 gives the whole variable domain DGGITQSPKYLFRKEGQNVTLSCEQNLNHDAMYWYRQDPGQGLRLIYYSQIVNDFQKGDIAEGYSVSREKKESFPLTVTSAQKNPTAFYLCASSIEFGRLGYTFGSGTRLTVV.

The J gene is TRBJ2-7, the V gene TRBV28, with 7 nucleotides matching TRBD1. V gave up 2 bases and J gave up 3 bases; unmatched junction bases: 4. Germline V CDR1 and CDR2: MDHEN, SYDVKM. The CDR3 spans 14 residues. The CDR3 reads CASSLTGTVYEQYF. CDR3 sequence (DNA): TGTGCCAGCAGTTTAACCGGGACAGTCTACGAGCAGTACTTC.

The rearrangement joins TRBV29-1 to TRBJ2-7; TRBD1 is a possible D gene (6 bases). V was cut by 6 bases and J by 2 bases, with 11 bases left in between. The germline V gene encodes CDR1 SQVTM and CDR2 ANQGSEA. This CDR3 has 12 amino acids. This CDR3 reads CSVLQGPYEQYF. CDR3 bases: TGCAGCGTCCTACAGGGCCCCTACGAGCAGTACTTC.

The genes are TRBV27 and TRBJ1-5; TRBD1 might be the D (5 bases). V was clipped by 3 bases and J by 3 bases, with 12 bases between them. The CDR3 consists of 15 residues. Germline V gives CDR1 MNHEY, CDR2 SMNVEV (reference sequence). Here the CDR3 DNA reads TGTGCCAGCAGTTTGGCCGGGGGGGTCAATCAGCCCCAGCATTTT. Protein: CASSLAGGVNQPQHF.

The chain has TRBV24-1 and TRBJ2-6; 7 bases align to TRBD1. The CDR3 loop spans 17 amino acids. Germline CDR1 and CDR2: KGHDR and SFDVKD. Unmatched junction bases numbered 6, after V lost 5 bases and J lost 0 bases. CDR3 region: CATSATGQSSGANVLTF. For the CDR3, the DNA is TGTGCCACCAGTGCCACGGGACAGAGCTCTGGGGCCAACGTCCTGACTTTC.

This clone has a single count. The rearrangement joins TRBV19 to TRBJ2-7; D call uncertain. Trimming shortened V by 10 bases and J by 2 bases, and 21 bases separated the two germline ends. Germline CDR1 and CDR2: LNHDA and SQIVND (reference sequence). The CDR3 consists of 15 residues. CDR3 residues: CATSTWVRKTYEQYF. The CDR3 DNA reads TGTGCCACCAGTACGTGGGTCCGGAAGACCTACGAGCAGTACTTC.

The J gene is TRBJ2-7, the V gene TRBV11-3, with D perhaps matching TRBD2 (5 bases). This CDR3 spans 16 amino acids. Germline-derived CDR1 and CDR2 are SGHNT and YENEEA. Deletions cut 2 bases from V and 4 bases from J, with 18 bases between. CDR3 DNA: TGTGCCAGCAGCTTACCCCGAGCGGTAATAGGGTACGAGCAGTACTTC. Translation gives CASSLPRAVIGYEQYF.

The genes are TRBV11-3 and TRBJ2-1; D possibly corresponds to TRBD1 (6 bases). Germline lookup yields CDR1 SGHNT and CDR2 YENEEA. V gave up 3 bases and J gave up 8 bases, with 20 bases separating them. The CDR3 extends over 16 amino acids. The CDR3 sequence: CASSLRVTGSVDEQFF. The CDR3 DNA is TGTGCCAGCAGCTTGAGGGTAACAGGGTCGGTCGATGAGCAGTTCTTC.

J is TRBJ1-1 and V is TRBV4-2; 7 bases fit TRBD1. The CDR3 spans 19 residues. V was clipped by 1 base and J by 1 base; unmatched bases: 15. Germline loops: CDR1 LGHNA, CDR2 YNFKEQ. CDR3 sequence: CASSQGGGGAEKSNTEAFF. The CDR3 DNA is TGTGCCAGCAGCCAAGGGGGAGGGGGCGCGGAAAAATCGAACACTGAAGCTTTCTTT.

The chain employs TRBV15 and TRBJ2-2; D unclear. Trimming left V 0 bases short and J 6 bases short, with 5 bases between. Germline values: CDR1 LNHNV, CDR2 YYDKDF (reference sequence). The CDR3 spans 13 residues. The CDR3 DNA reads as TGTGCCACCAGCAGAGATTATGCCGGGGAGCTGTTTTTT. The encoded protein is CATSRDYAGELFF.

The chain recombines TRBV21-1 with TRBJ1-1; whether TRBD1, the table's D call, matches the DNA was not checked. TRBV21-1 is reported as a pseudogene. The CDR3 totals 17 residues. CDR3 in DNA: TGTGCCAGCAGCAAACCCGGGACAGGGGGTCGGTTTAGGTATGCTTTCTTT. Translating it yields CASSKPGTGGRFRYAFF.